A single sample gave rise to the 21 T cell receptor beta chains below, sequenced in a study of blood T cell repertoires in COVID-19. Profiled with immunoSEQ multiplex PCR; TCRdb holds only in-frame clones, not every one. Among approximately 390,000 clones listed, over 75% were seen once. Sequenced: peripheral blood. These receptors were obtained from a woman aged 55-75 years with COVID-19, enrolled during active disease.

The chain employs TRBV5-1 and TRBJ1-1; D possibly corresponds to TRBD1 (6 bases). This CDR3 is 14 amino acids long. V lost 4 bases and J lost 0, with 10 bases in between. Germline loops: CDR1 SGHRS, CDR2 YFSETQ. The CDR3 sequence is CASSRTEMNTEAFF. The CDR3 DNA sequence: TGCGCCAGCAGCCGGACAGAAATGAACACTGAAGCTTTCTTT.

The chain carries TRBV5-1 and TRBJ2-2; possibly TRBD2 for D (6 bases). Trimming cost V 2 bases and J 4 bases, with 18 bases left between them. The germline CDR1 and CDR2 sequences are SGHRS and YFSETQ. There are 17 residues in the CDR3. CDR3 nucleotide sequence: TGCGCCAGCAGCTTTTTCGCTAGCGAGGCGAGCACCGGGGAGCTGTTTTTT. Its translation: CASSFFASEASTGELFF. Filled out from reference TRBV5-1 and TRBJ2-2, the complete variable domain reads KAGVTQTPRYLIKTRGQQVTLSCSPISGHRSVSWYQQTPGQGLQFLFEYFSETQRNKGNFPGRFSGRQFSNSRSEMNVSTLELGDSALYLCASSFFASEASTGELFFGEGSRLTVL.

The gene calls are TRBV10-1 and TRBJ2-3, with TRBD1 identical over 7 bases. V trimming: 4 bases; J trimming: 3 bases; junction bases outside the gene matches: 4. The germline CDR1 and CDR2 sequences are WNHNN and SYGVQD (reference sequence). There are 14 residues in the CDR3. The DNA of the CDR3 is TGCGCCAGCAGTGTTGACAGGGCAACAGATACGCAGTATTTT. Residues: CASSVDRATDTQYF.

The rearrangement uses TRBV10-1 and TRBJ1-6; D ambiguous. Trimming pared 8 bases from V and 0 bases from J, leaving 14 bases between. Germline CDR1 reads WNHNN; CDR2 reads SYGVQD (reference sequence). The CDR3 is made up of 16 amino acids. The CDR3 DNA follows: TGCGCCAGCCTAGAGACCTTGAGCTCCTATAATTCACCCCTCCACTTT. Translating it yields CASLETLSSYNSPLHF.

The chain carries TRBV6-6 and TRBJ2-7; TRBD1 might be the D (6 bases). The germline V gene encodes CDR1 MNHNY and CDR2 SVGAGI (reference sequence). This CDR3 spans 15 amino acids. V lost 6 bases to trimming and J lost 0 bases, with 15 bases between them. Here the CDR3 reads CASSTRQVSSYEQYF. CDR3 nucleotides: TGTGCCAGCAGCACCCGACAGGTGAGCTCCTACGAGCAGTACTTC.

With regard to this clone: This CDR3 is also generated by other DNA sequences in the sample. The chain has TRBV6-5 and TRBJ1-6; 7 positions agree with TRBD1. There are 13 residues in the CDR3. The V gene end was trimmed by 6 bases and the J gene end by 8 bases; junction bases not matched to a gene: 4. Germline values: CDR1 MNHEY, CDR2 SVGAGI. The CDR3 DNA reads TGTGCCAGCAGATGGGACAGAGATTCACCCCTCCACTTT. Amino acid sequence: CASRWDRDSPLHF.

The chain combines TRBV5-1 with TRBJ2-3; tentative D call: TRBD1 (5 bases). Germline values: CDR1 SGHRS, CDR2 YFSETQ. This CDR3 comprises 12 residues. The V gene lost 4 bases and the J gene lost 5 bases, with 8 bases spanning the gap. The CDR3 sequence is CASSPQEDTQYF. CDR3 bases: TGCGCCAGCAGCCCACAGGAAGATACGCAGTATTTT.

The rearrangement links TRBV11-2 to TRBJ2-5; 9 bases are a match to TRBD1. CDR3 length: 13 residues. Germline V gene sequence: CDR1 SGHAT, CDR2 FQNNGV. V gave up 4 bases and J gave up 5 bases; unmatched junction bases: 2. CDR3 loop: CASSSGQGETQYF. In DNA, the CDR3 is TGTGCCAGCAGCTCCGGACAGGGGGAGACCCAGTACTTC. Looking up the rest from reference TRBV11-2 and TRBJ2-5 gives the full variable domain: EAGVAQSPRYKIIEKRQSVAFWCNPISGHATLYWYQQILGQGPKLLIQFQNNGVVDDSQLPKDRFSAERLKGVDSTLKIQPAKLEDSAVYLCASSSGQGETQYFGPGTRLLVL.

CDR3 amino acids: CASSYPREDTIYF. In DNA, the CDR3 is TGTGCCAGCAGTTATCCCCGGGAAGATACCATATATTTT. The V and J genes are TRBV6-7 and TRBJ1-3, with no clear D. TRBV6-7 is an ORF; its function is uncertain. Trimming removed 3 bases from V and 10 bases from J, with 13 bases in between. The CDR3 has 13 residues.

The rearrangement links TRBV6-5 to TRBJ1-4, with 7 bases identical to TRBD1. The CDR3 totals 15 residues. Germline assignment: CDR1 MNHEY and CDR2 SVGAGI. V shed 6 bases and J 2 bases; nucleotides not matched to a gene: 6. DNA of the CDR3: TGTGCCAGCAGGTCTGGACAGGCGACTAATGAAAAACTGTTTTTT. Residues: CASRSGQATNEKLFF.

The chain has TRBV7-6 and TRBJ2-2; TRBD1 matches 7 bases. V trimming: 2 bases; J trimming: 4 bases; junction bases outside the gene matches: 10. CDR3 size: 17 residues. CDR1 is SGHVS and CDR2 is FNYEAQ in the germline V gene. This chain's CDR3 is CASSLLSTGASTGELFF. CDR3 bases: TGTGCCAGCAGCTTACTCTCCACAGGGGCCAGCACCGGGGAGCTGTTTTTT.

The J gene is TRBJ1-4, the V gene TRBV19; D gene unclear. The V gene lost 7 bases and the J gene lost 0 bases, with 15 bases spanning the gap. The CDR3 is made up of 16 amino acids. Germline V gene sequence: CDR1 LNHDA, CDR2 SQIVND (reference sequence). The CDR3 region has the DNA TGTGCCAGTACTGGAGGGCAATTAACAACTAATGAAAAACTGTTTTTT. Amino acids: CASTGGQLTTNEKLFF.

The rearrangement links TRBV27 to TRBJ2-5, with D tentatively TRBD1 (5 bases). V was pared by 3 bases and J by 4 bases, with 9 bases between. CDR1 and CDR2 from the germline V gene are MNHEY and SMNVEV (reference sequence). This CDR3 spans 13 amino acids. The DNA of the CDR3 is TGTGCCAGCAGTTTGTCCAGGGTAGAGACCCAGTACTTC. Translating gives CASSLSRVETQYF.

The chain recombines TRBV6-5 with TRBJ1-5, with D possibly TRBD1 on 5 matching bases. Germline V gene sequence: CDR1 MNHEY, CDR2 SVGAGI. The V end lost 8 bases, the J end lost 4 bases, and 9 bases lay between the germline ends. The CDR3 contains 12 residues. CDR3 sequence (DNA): TGTGCCAGCCGGGGGAGTAATCAGCCCCAGCATTTT. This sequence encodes CASRGSNQPQHF.

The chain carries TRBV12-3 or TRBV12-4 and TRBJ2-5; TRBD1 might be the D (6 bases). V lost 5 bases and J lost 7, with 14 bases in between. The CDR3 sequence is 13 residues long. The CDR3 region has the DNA TGTGCCAGCAGTCCCCAGGGGTGGGGGACCCAGTACTTC. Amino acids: CASSPQGWGTQYF.

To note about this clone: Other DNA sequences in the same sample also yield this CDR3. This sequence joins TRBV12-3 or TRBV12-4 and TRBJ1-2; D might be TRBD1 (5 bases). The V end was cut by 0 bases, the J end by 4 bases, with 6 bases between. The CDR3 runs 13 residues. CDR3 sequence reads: CASSLAGAYGYTF. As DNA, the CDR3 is TGTGCCAGCAGTTTAGCAGGGGCCTATGGCTACACCTTC.

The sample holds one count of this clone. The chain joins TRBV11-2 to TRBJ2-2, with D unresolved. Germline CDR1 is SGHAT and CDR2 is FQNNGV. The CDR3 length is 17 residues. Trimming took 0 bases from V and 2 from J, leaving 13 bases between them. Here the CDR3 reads CASSLDRQLINTGELFF. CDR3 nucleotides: TGTGCCAGCAGCTTAGACAGGCAGTTAATTAACACCGGGGAGCTGTTTTTT.

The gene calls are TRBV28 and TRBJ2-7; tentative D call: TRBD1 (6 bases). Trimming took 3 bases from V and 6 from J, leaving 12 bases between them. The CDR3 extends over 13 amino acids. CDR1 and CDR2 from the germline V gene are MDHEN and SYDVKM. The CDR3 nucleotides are TGTGCCAGCAGTTTTCTCACAGGGATCGAGCAGTACTTC. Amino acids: CASSFLTGIEQYF.

DNA for the CDR3: TGTGCCAGCAGCCAAGGGCAGCGGGGGGGTTCCTTCACAGATACGCAGTATTTT. It yields the protein CASSQGQRGGSFTDTQYF. The chain combines TRBV4-2 with TRBJ2-3; 10 nucleotides line up with TRBD2. The V segment lost 1 base and the J segment 2 bases; nucleotides outside the gene matches: 9. Germline CDR1 is LGHNA and CDR2 is YNFKEQ. The CDR3 contains 18 residues.

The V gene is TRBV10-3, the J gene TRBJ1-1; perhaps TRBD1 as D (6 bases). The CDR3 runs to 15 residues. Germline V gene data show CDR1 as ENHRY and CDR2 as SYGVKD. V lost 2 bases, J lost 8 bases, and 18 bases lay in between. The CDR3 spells CAISEKTGSFNEAFF. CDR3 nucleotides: TGTGCCATCAGTGAGAAGACAGGTTCGTTCAACGAAGCTTTCTTT.

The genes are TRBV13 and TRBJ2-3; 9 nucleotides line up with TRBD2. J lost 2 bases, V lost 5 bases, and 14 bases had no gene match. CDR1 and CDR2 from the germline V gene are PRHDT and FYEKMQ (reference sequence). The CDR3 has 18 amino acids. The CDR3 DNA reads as TGTGCCAGCAGCCAACAGAATAGCGGGGGCCCCGCCACAGATACGCAGTATTTT. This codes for CASSQQNSGGPATDTQYF.